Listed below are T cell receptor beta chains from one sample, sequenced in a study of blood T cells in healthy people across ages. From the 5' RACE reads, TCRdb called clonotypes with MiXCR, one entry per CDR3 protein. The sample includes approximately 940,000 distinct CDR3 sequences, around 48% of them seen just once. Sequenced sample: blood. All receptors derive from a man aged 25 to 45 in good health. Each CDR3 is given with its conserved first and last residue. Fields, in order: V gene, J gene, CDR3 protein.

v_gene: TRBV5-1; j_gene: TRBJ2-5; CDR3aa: CASSLKETQYF
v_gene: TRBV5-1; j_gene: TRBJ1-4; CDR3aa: CASSLPDTGRNEKLFF
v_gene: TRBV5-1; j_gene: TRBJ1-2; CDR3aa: CASSLDSGEYYGYTF
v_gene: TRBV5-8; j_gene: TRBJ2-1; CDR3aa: CASSIGVGTDNEQFF
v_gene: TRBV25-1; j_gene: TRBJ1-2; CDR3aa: CASSEYGGYTF
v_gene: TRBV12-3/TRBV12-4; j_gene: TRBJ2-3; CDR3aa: CASRSGQGGVTDAQYF
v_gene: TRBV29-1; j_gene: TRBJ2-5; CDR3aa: CSVGTSGVTQYF
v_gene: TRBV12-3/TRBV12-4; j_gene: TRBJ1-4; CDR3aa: CTSSLGQLATNEKLFF
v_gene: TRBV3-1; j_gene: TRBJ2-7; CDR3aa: CASSRGKRDSSYEQYF
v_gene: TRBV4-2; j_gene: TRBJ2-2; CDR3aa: CASSQALTAGLFF
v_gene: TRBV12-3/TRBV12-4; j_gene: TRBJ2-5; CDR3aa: CASSFGSPETQYF
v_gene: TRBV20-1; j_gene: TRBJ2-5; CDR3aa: CSARDPSGGGETQYF
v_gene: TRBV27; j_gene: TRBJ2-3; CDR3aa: CASSTSPDTQYF
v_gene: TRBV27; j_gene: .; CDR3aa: CASSLSRGGYEQYF